A selection of T cell receptor beta chains follows, all from one sample in a study of T-cell memory formation after mild COVID-19. Via MiXCR, TCRdb re-called the 5' RACE reads, giving one row per CDR3 protein. Among a few hundred thousand distinct CDR3 sequences listed, more than 20% were seen once. Sequencing used PBMCs or a T cell subset sorted from them (not recorded which). The receptors stem from an adult woman who had mild COVID-19 (a few samples of this study predate the infection). Cell type and time point are not known. The CDR3 runs from the conserved cysteine through the conserved F or W. D genes are given only for firm matches. Clone size, where shown, is once, few, many, or a class for clones that have expanded.

J gene | clone size | V gene | D gene | CDR3 DNA | CDR3 protein
TRBJ2-5 | once | TRBV7-9 | TRBD1 | TGTGCCAGCAGCGAGATACAGGGGAGAGGGGAGACCCAGTACTTC | CASSEIQGRGETQYF
TRBJ1-5 | few | TRBV7-3 | - | TGTGCCAGCAGCTTGTCGAAGAATCAGCCCCAGCATTTT | CASSLSKNQPQHF
TRBJ2-1 | few | TRBV10-3 | TRBD1 | TGTGCCATCAGTGGCGGGACAGGGTTTGATGAGCAGTTCTTC | CAISGGTGFDEQFF
TRBJ2-7 | few | TRBV24-1 | - | TGTGCCACCAGTGCTGCCGGGATGAACTACGAGCAGTACTTC | CATSAAGMNYEQYF
TRBJ2-1 | - | TRBV25-1 | TRBD2 | TGTGCCAGCAGTGATTGGCGGGGGGGAAACAATGAGCAGTTCTTC | CASSDWRGGNNEQFF
TRBJ2-3 | few | TRBV7-6 | TRBD2 | TGTGCCAGCAGCTGGACTAGCGGGGCCGCAGATACGCAGTATTTT | CASSWTSGAADTQYF
TRBJ2-4 | few | TRBV4-1 | - | TGCGCCAGCAGCCACCCCGTTGTGGGTAAGGCCAAAAACATTCAGTACTTC | CASSHPVVGKAKNIQYF
TRBJ2-7 | - | TRBV10-3 | - | TGTGCCATCAACAGGGATGCCTCCTACGAGCAGTACTTC | CAINRDASYEQYF
TRBJ2-7 | - | TRBV5-1 | TRBD1 | TGCGCCAGCAGGAAAGGACAGGGGGCCTACGAGCAGTACTTC | CASRKGQGAYEQYF
TRBJ2-3 | - | TRBV9 | TRBD2 | TGTGCCAGCAGCGACCAGCGGGGGGGAGATACGCAGTATTTT | CASSDQRGGDTQYF
TRBJ2-7 | - | TRBV10-3 | TRBD2 | TGTGCCAGCAGCCGGACTAGCGGTTTCTACGAGCAGTACTTC | CASSRTSGFYEQYF
TRBJ2-2 | - | TRBV15 | TRBD1 | TGTGCCACCAGCCACAGGGGGTATAGAACCGGGGAGCTGTTTTTT | CATSHRGYRTGELFF
TRBJ2-3 | few | TRBV20-1 | TRBD1 | TGCAGTGCAAGGGACAGGCGCACAGATACGCAGTATTTT | CSARDRRTDTQYF
TRBJ1-2 | - | TRBV12-3/TRBV12-4 | - | TGTGCCAGCAGTTTAAGGGGACTCTATAACTATGGCTACACCTTC | CASSLRGLYNYGYTF
TRBJ2-5 | few | TRBV7-6 | - | TGTGCCAGCACCACCTTCCCGTACCAAGAGACCCAGTACTTC | CASTTFPYQETQYF
TRBJ2-3 | - | TRBV25-1 | - | TGTGCCAGCAGTGAATATTTAGACAGCACAGATACGCAGTATTTT | CASSEYLDSTDTQYF